This TCR beta chain was documented in a study of cytomegalovirus exposure and HLA in healthy donors. The PCR contained 60 Vbeta and 13 Jbeta primers. The protocol was immunoSEQ multiplex PCR, while the TCRdb copy is restricted to in-frame clones and leaves out a portion. This sample yields some 150,000 clones, of which around 80% are seen a single time; more than 2.5% belongs to the top ten. J gave up 0 bases and V 5 bases, and 7 bases lay outside the gene matches. CDR1 is SGHTA, CDR2 FQGNSA, per germline. The CDR3 has 15 amino acids. The sequenced material came from PBMCs. The rearrangement uses TRBV7-2 and TRBJ2-7; 7 bases align to TRBD2. This clonotype was sampled from a man in his late teens or twenties in good health and CMV-seropositive. DNA for the CDR3: TGTGCCAGCAGCATAACAGCGGGGATCTCCTACGAGCAGTACTTC. Translating gives CASSITAGISYEQYF.